In its sample, the clone carrying this T cell receptor (beta chain) was seen many times. The antigen is undetermined. The sample originates from a study of CD8 T cells in ankylosing spondylitis. Study conclusions and caveats: For ankylosing spondylitis blood, a TCR beta motif of several highly homologous variants appeared characteristic.

One entry per CDR3 protein results from TCRdb running MiXCR on the 5' RACE reads. The sample contains 670,000 or so distinct CDR3 sequences, under 20% of which appear only once. The CDR3 loop spans 14 amino acids. Per the germline V gene, CDR1 is DFQATT and CDR2 is SNEGSKA (reference sequence). V was cut by 5 bases and J by 0 bases, with 11 bases left in between. This clonotype was sampled from a male donor with ankylosing spondylitis. The J gene is TRBJ2-1, the V gene TRBV20-1, with no clear D. Sequencing was done on a sample of blood, either unsorted or a sorted T cell fraction (not recorded which). The CDR3 loop reads CSALPVSSYNEQFF. The CDR3, as DNA: TGCAGTGCTCTACCAGTGAGCTCCTACAATGAGCAGTTCTTC.